This T cell receptor beta chain was retrieved from a study of CD8+CD57+ T cells in acquired aplastic anemia. Study at large: CD4+ cell libraries from healthy donors averaged around 9.8 million reads.

The template used for profiling TCR beta VDJ and CDR3 was genomic DNA. Each CDR3 protein gets one entry after TCRdb re-called the reads with MiXCR. Seen here are roughly 81,000 distinct CDR3 sequences, under 50% observed once, and the top ten hold around 63%. Concerning this clonotype itself: What it binds is not known.

V gave up 0 bases and J gave up 7 bases, with 6 bases separating them. The CDR3 sequence is 12 residues long. CDR1 is ENHRY and CDR2 is SYGVKD in the germline V gene. Study results and limitations: Patients and controls were not found to differ significantly in CD8+ Simpson's diversity.

Sequencing input: sorted CD4+, CD8+, or CD8+CD57+ T cells (not recorded which) from PBMCs. The sequence was collected from a human donor in good health, serving as a control. The chain joins TRBV10-3 to TRBJ1-1, with D perhaps matching TRBD1 (5 bases). CDR3 bases: TGTGCCATCAGTGAGTCGGGGGGTGAAGCTTTCTTT. It translates to CAISESGGEAFF.